This TCR beta chain was sequenced in a study of blood T cell repertoires in COVID-19. Background on the study: Samples came from the United States, Italy and Spain, spanning acute and convalescent COVID-19. From T cells, B-cell-depleted T cells, or PBMCs came the material, which was cDNA or gDNA.

V was cut by 7 bases and J by 2 bases, with 23 bases left in between. CDR1 PRHDT and CDR2 FYEKMQ come from the germline V gene (reference sequence). The CDR3 consists of 17 residues. This clone was recorded only once. Original processing methods: Quantification of nucleated cells was approximated via reference gene primer amplification. Some clones are missing from TCRdb's copy, which holds only in-frame ones; the method was immunoSEQ multiplex PCR. V, J and clone size are taken as reported in that table, and D and trimming were inferred from the DNA itself. Of around 75,000 clones listed, approximately 87% are singletons.

This sequence originates from a human donor in a cohort sampled during active COVID-19. Sequences were obtained from peripheral blood. The J gene is TRBJ1-2, the V gene TRBV13, with D perhaps TRBD1 (6 bases). CDR3 region: CASTQMGRGPQNYGYTF. The CDR3 DNA follows: TGTGCCAGCACCCAGATGGGGCGGGGGCCCCAGAACTATGGCTACACCTTC. The full variable domain, with the rest looked up from reference TRBV13 and TRBJ1-2, is AAGVIQSPRHLIKEKRETATLKCYPIPRHDTVYWYQQGPGQDPQFLISFYEKMQSDKGSIPDRFSAQQFSDYHSELNMSSLELGDSALYFCASTQMGRGPQNYGYTFGSGTRLTVV.